Sequencing of this T cell receptor (beta chain) was carried out in a study of molecular identifiers for immune sequencing clone quantification. Study observations and caveats: Barcode sharing among identical TCR molecules could make large clones appear smaller.

Using its own MiXCR run on the PCR reads, TCRdb lists one record per CDR3 protein. The sample yields roughly 40,000 distinct CDR3 sequences, about a quarter seen once. This clonotype was counted ten times or more. Its specificity is unknown. V shed 1 base and J 1 base; nucleotides not matched to a gene: 3. Germline V gene lookup returns CDR1 MGHRA and CDR2 YSYEKL. The CDR3 runs 16 residues. Naive CD8 T cells were sorted as CD8+CD4-CCR7+CD45RA+. The chain carries TRBV4-1 and TRBJ1-1, with TRBD1 matching 10 bases. What was sequenced was naive CD8+ T cells from blood, with Jurkat cell RNA spiked in. The subset denotes: FACS-sorted CD8+CD4-CCR7+CD45RA+ naive T cells. The sequence was collected from a human donor in good health. Some libraries in this study had Jurkat cell RNA spiked in. The CDR3 DNA is TGCGCCAGCAGCCAAGGACAGGGGGCCCGGAACACTGAAGCTTTCTTT. As protein: CASSQGQGARNTEAFF.